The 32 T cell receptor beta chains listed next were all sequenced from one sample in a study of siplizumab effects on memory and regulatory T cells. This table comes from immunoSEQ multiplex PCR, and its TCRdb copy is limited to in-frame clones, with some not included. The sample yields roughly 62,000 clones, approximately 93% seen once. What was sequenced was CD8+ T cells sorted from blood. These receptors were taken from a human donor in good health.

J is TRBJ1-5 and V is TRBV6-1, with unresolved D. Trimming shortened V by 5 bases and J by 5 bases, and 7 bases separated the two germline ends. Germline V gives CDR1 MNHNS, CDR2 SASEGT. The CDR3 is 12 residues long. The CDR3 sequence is CASSRIDQPQHF. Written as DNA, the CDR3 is TGTGCCAGCAGTAGGATAGATCAGCCCCAGCATTTT.

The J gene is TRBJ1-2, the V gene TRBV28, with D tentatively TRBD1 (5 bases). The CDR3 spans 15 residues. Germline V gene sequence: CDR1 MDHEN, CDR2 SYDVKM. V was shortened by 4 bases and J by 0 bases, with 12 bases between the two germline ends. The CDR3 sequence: CASSSLEGANYGYTF. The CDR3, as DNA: TGTGCCAGCAGTTCCTTAGAAGGGGCTAACTATGGCTACACCTTC.

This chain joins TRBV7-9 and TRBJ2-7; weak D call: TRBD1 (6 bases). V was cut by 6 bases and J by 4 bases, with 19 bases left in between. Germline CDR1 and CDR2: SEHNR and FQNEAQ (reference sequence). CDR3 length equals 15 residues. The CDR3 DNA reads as TGTGCCAGCAGTTATAAGGGTGTGGGGACATACGAGCAGTACTTC. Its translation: CASSYKGVGTYEQYF.

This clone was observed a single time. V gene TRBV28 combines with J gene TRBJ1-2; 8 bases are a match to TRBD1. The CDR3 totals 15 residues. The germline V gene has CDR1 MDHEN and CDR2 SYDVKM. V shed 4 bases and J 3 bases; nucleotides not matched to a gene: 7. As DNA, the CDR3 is TGTGCCAGCAGTTCTACACAGGGGGATTACTATGGCTACACCTTC. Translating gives CASSSTQGDYYGYTF.

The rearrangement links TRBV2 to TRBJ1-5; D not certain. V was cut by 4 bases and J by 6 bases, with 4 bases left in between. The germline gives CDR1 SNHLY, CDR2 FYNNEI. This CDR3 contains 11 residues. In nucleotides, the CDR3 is TGTGCCAGCAGTGTAGGTCAGCCCCAGCATTTT. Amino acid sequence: CASSVGQPQHF.

The CDR3 region has the DNA TGTGCCTGGGGTCCGGCTGAAGCTTTCTTT. Its protein is CAWGPAEAFF. The gene calls are TRBV30 and TRBJ1-1; D is undetermined. Germline-derived CDR1 and CDR2 are GTSNPN and SVGIG (reference sequence). V was cut by 5 bases and J by 6 bases, with 7 bases left in between. The CDR3 loop spans 10 amino acids.

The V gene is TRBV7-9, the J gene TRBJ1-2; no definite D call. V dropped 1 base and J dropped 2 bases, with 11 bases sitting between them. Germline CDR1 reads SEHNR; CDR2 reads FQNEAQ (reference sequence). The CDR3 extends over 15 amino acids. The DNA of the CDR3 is TGTGCCAGCAGCTTAGGGGCCGGGAGCAACTATGGCTACACCTTC. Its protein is CASSLGAGSNYGYTF.

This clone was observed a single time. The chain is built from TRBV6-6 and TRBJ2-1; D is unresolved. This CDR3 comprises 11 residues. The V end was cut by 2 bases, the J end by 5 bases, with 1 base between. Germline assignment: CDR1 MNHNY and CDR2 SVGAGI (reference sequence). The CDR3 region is CASSYDNEQFF. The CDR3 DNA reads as TGTGCCAGCAGTTACGACAATGAGCAGTTCTTC.

CDR3 DNA sequence: TGTGCCAGCTCACCCACAAAAGACCTTGGTCAGCCCCAGCATTTT. This codes for CASSPTKDLGQPQHF. The chain joins TRBV18 to TRBJ1-5; D is unclear. The CDR3 consists of 15 residues. CDR1 and CDR2 (germline): KGHSH, LQKENI. Trimming stripped 3 bases from V and 6 bases from J, with 15 bases between.

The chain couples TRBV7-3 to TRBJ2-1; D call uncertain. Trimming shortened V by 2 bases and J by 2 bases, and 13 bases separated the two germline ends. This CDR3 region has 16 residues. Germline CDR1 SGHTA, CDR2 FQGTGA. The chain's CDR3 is CASSLGVLETYNEQFF. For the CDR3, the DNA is TGTGCCAGCAGCTTAGGTGTGTTGGAAACCTACAATGAGCAGTTCTTC.

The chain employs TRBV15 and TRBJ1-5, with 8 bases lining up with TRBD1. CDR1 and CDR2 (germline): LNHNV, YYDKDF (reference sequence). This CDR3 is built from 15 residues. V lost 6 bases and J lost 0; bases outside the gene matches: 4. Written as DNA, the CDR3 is TGTGCCACCAGGGTGACAGGGGTTAGCAATCAGCCCCAGCATTTT. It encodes CATRVTGVSNQPQHF.

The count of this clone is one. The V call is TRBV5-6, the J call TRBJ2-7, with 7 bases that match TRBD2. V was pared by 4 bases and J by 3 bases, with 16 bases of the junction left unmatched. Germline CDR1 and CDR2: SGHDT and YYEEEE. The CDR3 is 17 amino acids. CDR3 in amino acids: CASSPGRVWRGNYEQYF. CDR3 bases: TGTGCCAGCAGCCCGGGGCGAGTGTGGCGGGGGAACTACGAGCAGTACTTC.

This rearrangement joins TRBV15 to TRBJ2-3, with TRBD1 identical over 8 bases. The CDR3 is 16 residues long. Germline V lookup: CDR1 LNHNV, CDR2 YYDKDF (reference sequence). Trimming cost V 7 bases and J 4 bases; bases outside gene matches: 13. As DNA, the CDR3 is TGTGCCACCACGAACGGGGGCAGGGGGCTTCCAGATACGCAGTATTTT. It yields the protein CATTNGGRGLPDTQYF.

The chain's CDR3 is CASSQDGRDEQYF. The CDR3 coding sequence is TGCGCCAGCAGCCAAGACGGGAGGGACGAGCAGTACTTC. The chain links TRBV4-3 to TRBJ2-7; 8 bases map to TRBD2. With 0 bases clipped from V and 5 bases from J, the junction kept 0 bases outside the gene matches. CDR3 length equals 13 residues. Germline CDR1 LGHNA, CDR2 YSLEER.

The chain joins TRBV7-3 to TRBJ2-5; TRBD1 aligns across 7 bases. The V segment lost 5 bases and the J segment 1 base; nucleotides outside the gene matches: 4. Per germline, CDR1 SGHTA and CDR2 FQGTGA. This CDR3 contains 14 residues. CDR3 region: CASSKGTAQETQYF. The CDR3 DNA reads TGTGCCAGCAGCAAAGGGACAGCCCAAGAGACCCAGTACTTC.

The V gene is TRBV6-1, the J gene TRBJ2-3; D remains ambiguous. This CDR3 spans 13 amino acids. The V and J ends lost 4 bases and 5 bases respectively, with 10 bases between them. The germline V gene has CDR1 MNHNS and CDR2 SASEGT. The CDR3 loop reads CASSVTGGDTQYF. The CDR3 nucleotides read TGTGCCAGCAGTGTAACCGGCGGAGATACGCAGTATTTT.

The CDR3 nucleotides read TGTGCCAGCAGCTCGACAGGCCCAGGCTACAATGAGCAGTTCTTC. Translated: CASSSTGPGYNEQFF. The chain couples TRBV7-3 to TRBJ2-1, with D possibly being TRBD1 (6 bases). V was trimmed by 4 bases and J by 3 bases, leaving 13 bases between them. This CDR3 has 15 residues. Per the germline V gene, CDR1 is SGHTA and CDR2 is FQGTGA.

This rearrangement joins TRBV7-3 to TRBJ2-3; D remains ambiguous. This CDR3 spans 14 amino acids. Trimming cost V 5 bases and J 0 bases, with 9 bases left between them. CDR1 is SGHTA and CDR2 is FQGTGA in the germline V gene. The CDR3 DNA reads TGTGCCAGCAGCCCGACGGGCAGCACAGATACGCAGTATTTT. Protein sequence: CASSPTGSTDTQYF.

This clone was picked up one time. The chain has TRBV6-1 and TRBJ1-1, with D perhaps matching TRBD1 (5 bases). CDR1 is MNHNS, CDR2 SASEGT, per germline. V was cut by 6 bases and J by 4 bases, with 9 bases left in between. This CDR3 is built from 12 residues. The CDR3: CASRGGVTEAFF. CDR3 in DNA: TGTGCCAGCAGGGGGGGGGTCACTGAAGCTTTCTTT.

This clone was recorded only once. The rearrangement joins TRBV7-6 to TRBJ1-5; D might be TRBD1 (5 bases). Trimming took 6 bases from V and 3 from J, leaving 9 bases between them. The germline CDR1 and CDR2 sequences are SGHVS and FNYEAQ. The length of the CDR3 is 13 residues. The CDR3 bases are TGTGCCAGCAGTCGGACAACCAATCAGCCCCAGCATTTT. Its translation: CASSRTTNQPQHF.

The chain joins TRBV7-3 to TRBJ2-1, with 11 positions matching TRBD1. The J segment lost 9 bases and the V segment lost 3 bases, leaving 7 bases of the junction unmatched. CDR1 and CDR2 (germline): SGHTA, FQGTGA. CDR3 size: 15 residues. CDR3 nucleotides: TGTGCCAGCAGCTTGGGACAGGGGGTCCCCGGTGAGCAGTTCTTC. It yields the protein CASSLGQGVPGEQFF.

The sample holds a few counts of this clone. The CDR3 region has the DNA TGTGCCAGCAGTTCCACCGGGGAGCTGTTTTTT. Translating gives CASSSTGELFF. The chain uses TRBV2 and TRBJ2-2; no clear D gene. From germline, CDR1 is SNHLY and CDR2 FYNNEI. The CDR3 extends over 11 amino acids. Trimming stripped 5 bases from V and 4 bases from J, with 2 bases between.

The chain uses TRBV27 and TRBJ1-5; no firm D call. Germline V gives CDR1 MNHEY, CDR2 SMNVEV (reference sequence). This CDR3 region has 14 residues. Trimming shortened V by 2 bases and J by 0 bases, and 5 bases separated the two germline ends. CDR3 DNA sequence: TGTGCCAGCAGTTTAAGGTTTAGCAATCAGCCCCAGCATTTT. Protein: CASSLRFSNQPQHF.

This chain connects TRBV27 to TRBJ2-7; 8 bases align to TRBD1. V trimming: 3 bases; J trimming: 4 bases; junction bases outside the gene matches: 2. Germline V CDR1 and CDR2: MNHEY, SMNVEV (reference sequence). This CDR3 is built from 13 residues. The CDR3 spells CASSLNRGYEQYF. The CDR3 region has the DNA TGTGCCAGCAGTTTGAACAGGGGGTACGAGCAGTACTTC.

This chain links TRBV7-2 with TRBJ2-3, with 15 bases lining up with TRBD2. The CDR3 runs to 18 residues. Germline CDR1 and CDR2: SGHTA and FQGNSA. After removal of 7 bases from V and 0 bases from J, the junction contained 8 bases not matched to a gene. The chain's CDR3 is CASTRTSGRAVSTDTQYF. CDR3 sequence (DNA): TGTGCCAGCACCCGGACTAGCGGGAGGGCCGTCAGCACAGATACGCAGTATTTT.

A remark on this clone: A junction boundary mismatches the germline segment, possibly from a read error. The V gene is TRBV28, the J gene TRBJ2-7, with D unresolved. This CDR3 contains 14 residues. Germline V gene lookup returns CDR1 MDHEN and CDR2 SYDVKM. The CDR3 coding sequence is TGTGCCAGCACTTTACCAGGACGGACCTACGAGCAGTACTTC. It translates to CASTLPGRTYEQYF. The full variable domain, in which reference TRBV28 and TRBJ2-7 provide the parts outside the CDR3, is DVKVTQSSRYLVKRTGEKVFLECVQDMDHENMFWYRQDPGLGLRLIYFSYDVKMKEKGDIPEGYSVSREKKERFSLILESASTNQTSMYLCASTLPGRTYEQYFGPGTRLTVT.

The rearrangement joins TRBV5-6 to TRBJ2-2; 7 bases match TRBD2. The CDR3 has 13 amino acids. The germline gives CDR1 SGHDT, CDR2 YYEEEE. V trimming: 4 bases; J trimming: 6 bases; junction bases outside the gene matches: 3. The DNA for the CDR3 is TGTGCCAGCAGCCTGACTAGCCCCGGGGAGCTGTTTTTT. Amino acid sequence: CASSLTSPGELFF.

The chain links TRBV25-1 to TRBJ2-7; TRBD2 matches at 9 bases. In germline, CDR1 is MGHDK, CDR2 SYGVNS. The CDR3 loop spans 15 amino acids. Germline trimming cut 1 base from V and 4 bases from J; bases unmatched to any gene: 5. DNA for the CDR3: TGTGCCAGCAGTGAATTGGGGACTAGCTATTACGAGCAGTACTTC. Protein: CASSELGTSYYEQYF.

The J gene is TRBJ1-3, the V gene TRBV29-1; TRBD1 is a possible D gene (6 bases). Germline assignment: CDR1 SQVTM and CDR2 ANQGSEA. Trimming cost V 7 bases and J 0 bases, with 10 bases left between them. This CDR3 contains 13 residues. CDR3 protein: CSALTGSGNTIYF. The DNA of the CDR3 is TGCAGCGCTTTGACAGGCTCTGGAAACACCATATATTTT.

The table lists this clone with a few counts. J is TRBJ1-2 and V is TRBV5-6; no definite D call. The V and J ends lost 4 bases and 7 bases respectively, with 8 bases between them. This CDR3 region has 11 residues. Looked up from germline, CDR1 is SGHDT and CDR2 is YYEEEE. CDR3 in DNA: TGTGCCAGCAGCGTCGGACGTGGCTACACCTTC. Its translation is CASSVGRGYTF.

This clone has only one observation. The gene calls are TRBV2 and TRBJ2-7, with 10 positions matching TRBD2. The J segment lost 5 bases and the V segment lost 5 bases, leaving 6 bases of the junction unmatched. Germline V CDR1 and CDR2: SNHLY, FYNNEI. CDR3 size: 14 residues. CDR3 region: CASSPLAGVNEQYF. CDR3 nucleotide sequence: TGTGCCAGCAGTCCGCTAGCGGGAGTGAACGAGCAGTACTTC.

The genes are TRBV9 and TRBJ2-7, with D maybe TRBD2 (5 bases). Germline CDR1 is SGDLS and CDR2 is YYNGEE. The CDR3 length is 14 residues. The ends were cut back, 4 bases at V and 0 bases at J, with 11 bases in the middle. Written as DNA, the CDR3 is TGTGCCAGCAGCACCGGGATGGACTCCTACGAGCAGTACTTC. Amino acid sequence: CASSTGMDSYEQYF.